This TCR beta chain was recorded in a study of T cell responses to AZD1222 COVID-19 vaccine. The table came from immunoSEQ multiplex PCR; TCRdb's copy has only in-frame clones and leaves some out. The sample includes 84,000 or so clones, approximately 89% of them seen just once. V shed 6 bases and J shed 3 bases, with 17 bases lying between them. Germline CDR1 is SQVTM and CDR2 is ANQGSEA. The length of the CDR3 is 14 residues. Study-level findings and limits: Seropositive at baseline were only a handful of AZD1222 recipients. The breadth and depth of Spike-specific TCRs increased once two AZD1222 doses had been given. As reported, nearly half of all spike-specific TCRs target variant regions that are unmutated. Repertoires were collected only later (after the peak T cell response had occurred).

In regard to this clone: What it binds is not known.

The TCR originated in an adult in good health. The chain carries TRBV29-1 and TRBJ1-1; D not certain. Material: peripheral blood, obtained on day 0 of AZD1222 vaccination. The CDR3 is CSVDWGILDTEAFF. In DNA form, the CDR3 reads TGCAGCGTAGACTGGGGAATATTGGACACTGAAGCTTTCTTT.